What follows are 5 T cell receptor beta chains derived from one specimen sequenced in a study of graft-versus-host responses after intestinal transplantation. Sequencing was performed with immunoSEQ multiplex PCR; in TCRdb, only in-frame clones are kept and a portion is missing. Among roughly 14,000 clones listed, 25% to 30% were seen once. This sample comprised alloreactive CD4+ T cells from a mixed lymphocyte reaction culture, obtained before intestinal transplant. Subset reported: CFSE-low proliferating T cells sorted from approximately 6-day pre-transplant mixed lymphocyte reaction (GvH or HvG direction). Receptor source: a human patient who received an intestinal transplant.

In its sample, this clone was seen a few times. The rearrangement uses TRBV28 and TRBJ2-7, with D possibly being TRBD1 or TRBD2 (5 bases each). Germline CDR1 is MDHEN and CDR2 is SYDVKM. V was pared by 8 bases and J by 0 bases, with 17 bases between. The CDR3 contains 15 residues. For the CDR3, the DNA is TGTGCCAGCCGATCCGGGACCCACAGCTCCTACGAGCAGTACTTC. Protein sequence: CASRSGTHSSYEQYF.

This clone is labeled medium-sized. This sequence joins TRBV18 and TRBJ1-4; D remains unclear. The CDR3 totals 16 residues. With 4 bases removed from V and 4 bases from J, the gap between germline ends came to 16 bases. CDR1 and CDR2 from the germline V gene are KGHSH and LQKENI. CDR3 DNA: TGTGCCAGCTCACAGGAGCAGGTGGTGGGTAATGAAAAACTGTTTTTT. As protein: CASSQEQVVGNEKLFF.

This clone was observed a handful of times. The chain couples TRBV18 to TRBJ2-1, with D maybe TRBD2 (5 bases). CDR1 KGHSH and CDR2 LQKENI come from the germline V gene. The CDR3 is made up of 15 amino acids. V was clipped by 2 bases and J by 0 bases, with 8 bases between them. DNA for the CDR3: TGTGCCAGCTCACCAGAGGCGGGCTCCTACAATGAGCAGTTCTTC. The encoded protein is CASSPEAGSYNEQFF.

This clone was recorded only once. In nucleotides, the CDR3 is TGTGCCAGCAGCTTGTCCGGGATGACCTACAATGAGCAGTTCTTC. It specifies CASSLSGMTYNEQFF. The chain carries TRBV5-4 and TRBJ2-1; tentatively, D is TRBD2 (5 bases). CDR1 SGHNT and CDR2 YYREEE come from the germline V gene (reference sequence). V was cut by 1 base and J by 2 bases, with 10 bases left in between. CDR3 length: 15 amino acids.

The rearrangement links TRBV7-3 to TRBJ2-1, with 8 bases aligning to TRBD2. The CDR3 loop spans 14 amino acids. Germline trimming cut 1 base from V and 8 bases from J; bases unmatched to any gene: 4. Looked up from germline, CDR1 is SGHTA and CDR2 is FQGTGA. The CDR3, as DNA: TGTGCCAGCAGCTTAATCGGAGCGGGAGATGAGCAGTTCTTC. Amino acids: CASSLIGAGDEQFF.